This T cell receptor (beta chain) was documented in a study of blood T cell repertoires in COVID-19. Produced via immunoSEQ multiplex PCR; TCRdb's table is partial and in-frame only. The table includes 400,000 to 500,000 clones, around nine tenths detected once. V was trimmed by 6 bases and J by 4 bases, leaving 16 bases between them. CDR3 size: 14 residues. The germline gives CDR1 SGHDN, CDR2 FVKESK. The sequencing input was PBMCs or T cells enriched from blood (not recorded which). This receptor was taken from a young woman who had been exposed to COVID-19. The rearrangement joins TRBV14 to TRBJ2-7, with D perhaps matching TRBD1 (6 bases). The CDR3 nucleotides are TGTGCCAGCAGTCTGTACAGGGACGCATACGAGCAGTACTTC. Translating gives CASSLYRDAYEQYF. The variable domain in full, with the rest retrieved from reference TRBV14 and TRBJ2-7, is EAGVTQFPSHSVIEKGQTVTLRCDPISGHDNLYWYRRVMGKEIKFLLHFVKESKQDESGMPNNRFLAERTGGTYSTLKVQPAELEDSGVYFCASSLYRDAYEQYFGPGTRLTVT.